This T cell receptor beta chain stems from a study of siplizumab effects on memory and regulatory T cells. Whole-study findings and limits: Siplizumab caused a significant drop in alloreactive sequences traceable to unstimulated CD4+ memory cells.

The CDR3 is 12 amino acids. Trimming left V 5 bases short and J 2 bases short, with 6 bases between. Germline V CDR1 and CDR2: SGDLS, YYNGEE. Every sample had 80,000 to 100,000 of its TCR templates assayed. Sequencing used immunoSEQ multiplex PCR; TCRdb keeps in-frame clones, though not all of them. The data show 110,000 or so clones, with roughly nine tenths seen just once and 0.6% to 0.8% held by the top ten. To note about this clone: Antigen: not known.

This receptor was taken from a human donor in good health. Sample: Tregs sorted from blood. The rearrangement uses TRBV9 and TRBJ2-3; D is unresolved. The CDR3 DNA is TGTGCCAGCAGTCCTATCACAGATACGCAGTATTTT. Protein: CASSPITDTQYF.